This entry describes one TCR beta chain. This sample stems from a study of cytomegalovirus exposure and HLA in healthy donors. Produced via immunoSEQ multiplex PCR; TCRdb's table is partial and in-frame only. This table has more than 120,000 clones, around 84% appearing once. The CDR3 is 13 amino acids. Unmatched junction bases numbered 7, after V lost 6 bases and J lost 8 bases. CDR1 is MNHEY and CDR2 is SMNVEV in the germline V gene (reference sequence). This sequence originates from a man between 18 and 35 years old in good health and CMV-seropositive. The sample was PBMCs. The V gene is TRBV27, the J gene TRBJ1-3; 7 bases fit TRBD1. This CDR3 is CASRLQGVDTIYF. DNA of the CDR3: TGTGCCAGCAGGCTTCAGGGGGTGGACACCATATATTTT.